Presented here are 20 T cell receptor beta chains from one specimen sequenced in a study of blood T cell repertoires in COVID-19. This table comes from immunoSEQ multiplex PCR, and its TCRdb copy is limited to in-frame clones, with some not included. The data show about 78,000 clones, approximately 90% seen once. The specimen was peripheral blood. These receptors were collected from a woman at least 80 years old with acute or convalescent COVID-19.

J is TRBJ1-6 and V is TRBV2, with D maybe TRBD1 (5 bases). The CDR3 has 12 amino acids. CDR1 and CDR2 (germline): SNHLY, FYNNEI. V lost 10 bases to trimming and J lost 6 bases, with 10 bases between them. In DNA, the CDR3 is TGTGCCAACCGGGGACTTAATTCACCCCTCCACTTT. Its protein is CANRGLNSPLHF. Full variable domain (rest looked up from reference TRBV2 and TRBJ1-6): EPEVTQTPSHQVTQMGQEVILRCVPISNHLYFYWYRQILGQKVEFLVSFYNNEISEKSEIFDDQFSVERPDGSNFTLKIRSTKLEDSAMYFCANRGLNSPLHFGNGTRLTVT.

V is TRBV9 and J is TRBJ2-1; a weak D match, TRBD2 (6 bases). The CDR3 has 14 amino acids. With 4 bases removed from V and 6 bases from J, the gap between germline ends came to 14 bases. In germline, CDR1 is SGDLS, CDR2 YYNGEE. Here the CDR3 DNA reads TGTGCCAGCAGCCCCTTAACCGGGGGCAATGAGCAGTTCTTC. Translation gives CASSPLTGGNEQFF.

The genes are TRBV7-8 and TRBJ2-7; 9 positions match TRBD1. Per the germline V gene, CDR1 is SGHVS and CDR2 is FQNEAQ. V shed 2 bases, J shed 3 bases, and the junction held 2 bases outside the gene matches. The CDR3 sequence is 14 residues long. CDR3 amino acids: CASSLQDRGYEQYF. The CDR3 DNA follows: TGTGCCAGCAGCTTACAGGACAGGGGCTACGAGCAGTACTTC.

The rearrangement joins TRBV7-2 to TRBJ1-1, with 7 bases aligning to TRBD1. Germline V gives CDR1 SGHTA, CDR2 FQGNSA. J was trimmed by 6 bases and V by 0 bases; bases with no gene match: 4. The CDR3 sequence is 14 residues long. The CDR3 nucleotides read TGTGCCAGCAGCTTAGCGACAGGGCTCTCTGAAGCTTTCTTT. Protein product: CASSLATGLSEAFF.

CDR3 residues: CASSSGQNTNTGELFF. CDR3 DNA sequence: TGCGCCAGCAGCAGTGGACAGAATACGAACACCGGGGAGCTGTTTTTT. This chain uses TRBV5-1 with TRBJ2-2; possible D gene TRBD1, 6 bases. Germline loops: CDR1 SGHRS, CDR2 YFSETQ. The CDR3 contains 16 residues. Trimming left V 4 bases short and J 0 bases short, with 13 bases between.

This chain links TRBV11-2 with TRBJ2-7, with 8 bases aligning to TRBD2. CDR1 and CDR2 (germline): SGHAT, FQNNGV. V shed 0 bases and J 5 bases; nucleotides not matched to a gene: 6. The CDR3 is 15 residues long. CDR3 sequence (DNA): TGTGCCAGCAGCTTAGATACGGGAGGGTCTAACGAGCAGTACTTC. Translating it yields CASSLDTGGSNEQYF.

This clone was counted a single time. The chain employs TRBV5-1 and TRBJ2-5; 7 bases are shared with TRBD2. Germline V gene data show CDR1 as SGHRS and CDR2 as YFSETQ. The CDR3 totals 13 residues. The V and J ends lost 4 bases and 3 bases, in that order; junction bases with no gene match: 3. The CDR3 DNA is TGCGCCAGCAGCGGGGGACTAAAAGAGACCCAGTACTTC. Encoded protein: CASSGGLKETQYF.

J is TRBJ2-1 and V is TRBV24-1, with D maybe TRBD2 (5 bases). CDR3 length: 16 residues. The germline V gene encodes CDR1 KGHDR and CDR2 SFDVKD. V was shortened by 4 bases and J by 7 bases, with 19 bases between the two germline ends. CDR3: CATSDHVGVGRNEQFF. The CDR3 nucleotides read TGTGCCACCAGTGACCATGTCGGGGTTGGACGGAATGAGCAGTTCTTC.

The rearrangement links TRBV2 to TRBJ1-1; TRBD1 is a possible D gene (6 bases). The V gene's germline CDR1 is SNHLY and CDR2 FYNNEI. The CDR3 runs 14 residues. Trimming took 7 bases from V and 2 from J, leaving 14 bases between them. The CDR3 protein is CASTQTGGNTEAFF. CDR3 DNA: TGTGCCAGCACCCAGACTGGGGGCAACACTGAAGCTTTCTTT.

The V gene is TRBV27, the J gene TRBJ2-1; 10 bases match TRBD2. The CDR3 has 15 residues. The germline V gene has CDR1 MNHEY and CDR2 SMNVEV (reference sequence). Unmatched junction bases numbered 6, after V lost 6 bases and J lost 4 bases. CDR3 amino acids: CASSLSGGSYNEQFF. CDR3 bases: TGTGCCAGCAGCCTTAGCGGGGGGTCGTACAATGAGCAGTTCTTC.

The CDR3 nucleotides are TGTGCCAGCAGCGCAACGACAGGGGGCGGCTTTAGGGAGCTGTTTTTT. Translating gives CASSATTGGGFRELFF. The J gene is TRBJ2-2, the V gene TRBV7-2, with 10 bases fitting TRBD1. Germline lookup yields CDR1 SGHTA and CDR2 FQGNSA. With 5 bases clipped from V and 9 bases from J, the junction kept 12 bases outside the gene matches. The CDR3 is 16 residues long.

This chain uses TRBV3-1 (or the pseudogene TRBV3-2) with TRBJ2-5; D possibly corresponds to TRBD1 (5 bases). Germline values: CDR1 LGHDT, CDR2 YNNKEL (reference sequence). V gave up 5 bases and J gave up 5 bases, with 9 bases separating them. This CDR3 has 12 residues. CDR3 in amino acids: CASSGAVETQYF. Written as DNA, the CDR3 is TGTGCCAGCAGCGGGGCGGTTGAGACCCAGTACTTC.

For the CDR3, the DNA is TGTGCCAGCAGTTTGCCCGGAACTAGCGGGCAGTACTTC. This gives the protein CASSLPGTSGQYF. V gene TRBV28 combines with J gene TRBJ2-7; 8 bases align to TRBD2. This CDR3 is built from 13 residues. Germline V CDR1 and CDR2: MDHEN, SYDVKM. Trimming cost V 3 bases and J 9 bases; bases outside gene matches: 7.

CDR3 sequence reads: CASNRANTGELFF. The CDR3 region has the DNA TGTGCCAGTAACAGGGCGAACACCGGGGAGCTGTTTTTT. This sequence joins TRBV6-5 and TRBJ2-2, with D possibly TRBD1 on 6 matching bases. CDR1 and CDR2 (germline): MNHEY, SVGAGI. The CDR3 runs to 13 residues. V was clipped by 9 bases and J by 0 bases, with 8 bases between them.

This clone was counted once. The CDR3 is CASSPGTSGSTTQYF. The CDR3 DNA follows: TGTGCCAGCAGCCCCGGGACTAGCGGGAGTACGACGCAGTATTTT. The chain employs TRBV14 and TRBJ2-3; 14 bases align to TRBD2. V trimming: 4 bases; J trimming: 9 bases; junction bases outside the gene matches: 6. CDR1 is SGHDN and CDR2 is FVKESK in the germline V gene. This CDR3 is 15 amino acids long.

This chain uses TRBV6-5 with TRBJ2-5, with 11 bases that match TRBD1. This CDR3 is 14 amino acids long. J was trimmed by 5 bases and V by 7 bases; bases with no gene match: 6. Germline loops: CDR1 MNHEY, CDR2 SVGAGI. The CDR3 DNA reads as TGTGCCAGCAACCTGGACAGGGGGCAGGAGACCCAGTACTTC. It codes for CASNLDRGQETQYF.

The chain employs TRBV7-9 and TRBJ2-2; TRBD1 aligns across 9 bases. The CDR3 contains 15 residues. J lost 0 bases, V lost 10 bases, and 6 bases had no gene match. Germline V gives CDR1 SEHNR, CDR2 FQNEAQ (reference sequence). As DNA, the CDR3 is TGTGCCACCCGGGGACAGGGAGCGAACACCGGGGAGCTGTTTTTT. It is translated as CATRGQGANTGELFF.

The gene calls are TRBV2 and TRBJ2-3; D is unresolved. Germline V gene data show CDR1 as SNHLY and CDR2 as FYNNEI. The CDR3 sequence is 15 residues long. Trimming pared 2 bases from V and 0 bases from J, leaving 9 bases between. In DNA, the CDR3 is TGTGCCAGCAGTGAAACGGCGGTTAGCACAGATACGCAGTATTTT. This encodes CASSETAVSTDTQYF.

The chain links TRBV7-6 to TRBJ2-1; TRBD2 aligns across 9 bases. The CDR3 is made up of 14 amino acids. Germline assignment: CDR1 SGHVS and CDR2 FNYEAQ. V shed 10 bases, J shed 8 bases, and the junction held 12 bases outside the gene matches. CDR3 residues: CATQSVRGGHEQFF. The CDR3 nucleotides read TGTGCCACGCAATCGGTGCGGGGGGGCCATGAGCAGTTCTTC.

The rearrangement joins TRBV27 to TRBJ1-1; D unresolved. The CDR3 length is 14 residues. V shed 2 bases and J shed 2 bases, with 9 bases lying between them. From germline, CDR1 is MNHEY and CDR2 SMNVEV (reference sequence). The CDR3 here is CASSLDPGNTEAFF. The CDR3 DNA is TGTGCCAGCAGTTTAGATCCAGGTAACACTGAAGCTTTCTTT.